Below, one TCR beta chain is given with its context. Its target is not known. Method: immunoSEQ multiplex PCR; TCRdb's copy keeps in-frame clones and lacks some. The sample consists of approximately 12,000 clones, approximately 89% of them appearing once. The V gene's germline CDR1 is SGDLS and CDR2 YYNGEE. This CDR3 contains 16 residues. The V and J ends lost 0 bases and 7 bases, in that order; junction bases with no gene match: 7. These data originate in a study of chemoradiotherapy in HPV16-positive cancers. Overall study results and limits: For HPV16-positive patients, expanding HPV-responsive T cells associated with longer recurrence-free survival.

The gene calls are TRBV9 and TRBJ2-5, with 12 nucleotides matching TRBD2. Source: blood, taken from a patient who underwent chemoradiotherapy. This sequence originates from a human donor with HPV-associated anogenital cancer. The CDR3 DNA follows: TGTGCCAGCAGCGTAGTAGCTAGCGGGGGGGCCGTGACCCAGTACTTC. The encoded protein is CASSVVASGGAVTQYF. The complete variable domain, with remaining parts taken from reference TRBV9 and TRBJ2-5, reads DSGVTQTPKHLITATGQRVTLRCSPRSGDLSVYWYQQSLDQGLQFLIQYYNGEERAKGNILERFSAQQFPDLHSELNLSSLELGDSALYFCASSVVASGGAVTQYFGPGTRLLVL.